This T cell receptor beta chain stems from a study of T cells expressing NK-cell markers. Study-wide context: Serological testing identified most of the eight sequenced donors as HCMV-seropositive and one as seronegative. Broader study findings: In roughly six donors, dominant NKG2C+ clonotypes were roughly 1.0-8% of CD8+ T cells.

Making the TCR beta cDNA relied on 5'RACE template switching with UMIs. TCRdb reprocessed the 5' RACE reads and reports one entry per CDR3 protein, with no DNA. Its listing shows about 410,000 distinct CDR3 sequences. There are 14 residues in the CDR3. CDR1 and CDR2 from the germline V gene are SGHRS and YFSETQ. Turning to this clonotype: The antigen is not known.

The source is a woman aged 45-59 years in good health. This rearrangement joins TRBV5-1 to TRBJ2-2; TCRdb proposes TRBD1, but this gene call is untestable without DNA. The sample taken for sequencing was blood T cells: a sorted CD56 or NKG2C T cell subset, CD4+ or CD8+ T cells, or bulk PBMC T cells (not recorded which). CDR3 loop: CASSWAQGSGELFF.